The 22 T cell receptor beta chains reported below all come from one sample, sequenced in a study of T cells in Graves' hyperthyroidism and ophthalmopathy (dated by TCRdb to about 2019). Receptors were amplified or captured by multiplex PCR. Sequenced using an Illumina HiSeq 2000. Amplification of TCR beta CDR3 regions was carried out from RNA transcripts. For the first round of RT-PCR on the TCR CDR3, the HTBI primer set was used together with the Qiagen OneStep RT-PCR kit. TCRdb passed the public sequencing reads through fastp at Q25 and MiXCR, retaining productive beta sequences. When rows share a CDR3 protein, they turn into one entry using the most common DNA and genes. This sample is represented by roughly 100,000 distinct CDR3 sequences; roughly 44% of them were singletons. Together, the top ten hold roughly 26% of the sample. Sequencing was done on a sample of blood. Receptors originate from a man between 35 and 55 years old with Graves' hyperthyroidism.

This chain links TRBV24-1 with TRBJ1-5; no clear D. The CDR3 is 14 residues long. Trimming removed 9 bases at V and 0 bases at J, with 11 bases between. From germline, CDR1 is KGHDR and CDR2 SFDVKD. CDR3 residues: CATGPTYSNQPQHF. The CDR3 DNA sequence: TGTGCCACCGGGCCTACGTATAGCAATCAGCCCCAGCATTTT.

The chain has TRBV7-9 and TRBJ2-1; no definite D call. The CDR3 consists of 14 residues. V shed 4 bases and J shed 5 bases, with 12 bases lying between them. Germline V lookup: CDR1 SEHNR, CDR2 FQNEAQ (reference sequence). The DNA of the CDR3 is TGTGCCAGCAGCTCCAAAAGCGCGAACAATGAGCAGTTCTTC. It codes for CASSSKSANNEQFF.

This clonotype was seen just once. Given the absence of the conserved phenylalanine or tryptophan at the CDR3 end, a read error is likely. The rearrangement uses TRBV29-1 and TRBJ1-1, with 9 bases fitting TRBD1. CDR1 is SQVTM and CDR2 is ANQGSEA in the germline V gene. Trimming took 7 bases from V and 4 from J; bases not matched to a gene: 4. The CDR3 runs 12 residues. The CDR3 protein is CSGGQGITEAFI. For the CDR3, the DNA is TGCAGCGGGGGACAGGGAATCACTGAAGCTTTCATT.

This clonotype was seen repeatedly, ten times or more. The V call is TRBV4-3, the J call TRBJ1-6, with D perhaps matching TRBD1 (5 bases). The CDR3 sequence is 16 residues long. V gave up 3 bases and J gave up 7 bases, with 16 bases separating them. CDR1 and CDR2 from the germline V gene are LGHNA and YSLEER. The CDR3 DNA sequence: TGCGCCAGCAGCCAGGGTTCCGGCAGGGTGAATTCACCCCTCCACTTT. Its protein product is CASSQGSGRVNSPLHF.

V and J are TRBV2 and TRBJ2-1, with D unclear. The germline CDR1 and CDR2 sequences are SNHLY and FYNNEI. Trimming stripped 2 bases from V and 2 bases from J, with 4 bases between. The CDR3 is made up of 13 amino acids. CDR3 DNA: TGTGCCAGCAGTGAAAATCCCTACAATGAGCAGTTCTTC. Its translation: CASSENPYNEQFF.

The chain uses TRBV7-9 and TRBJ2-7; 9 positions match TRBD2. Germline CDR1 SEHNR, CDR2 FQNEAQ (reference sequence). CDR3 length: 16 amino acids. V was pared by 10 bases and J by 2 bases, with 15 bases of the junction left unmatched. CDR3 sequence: CATTWSITSGPYEQYF. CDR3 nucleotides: TGTGCCACCACCTGGAGTATAACTAGCGGGCCCTACGAGCAGTACTTC.

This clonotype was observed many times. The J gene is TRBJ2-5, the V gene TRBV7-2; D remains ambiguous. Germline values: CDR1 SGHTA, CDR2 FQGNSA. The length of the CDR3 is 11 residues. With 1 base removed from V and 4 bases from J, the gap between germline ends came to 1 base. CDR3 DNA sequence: TGTGCCAGCAGCTTAGTAGAGACCCAGTACTTC. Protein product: CASSLVETQYF.

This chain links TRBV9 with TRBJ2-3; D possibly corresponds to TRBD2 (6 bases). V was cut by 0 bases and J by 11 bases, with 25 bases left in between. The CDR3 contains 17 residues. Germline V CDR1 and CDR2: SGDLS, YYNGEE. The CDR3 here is CASSVARSGEVGNEQYF. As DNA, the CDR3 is TGTGCCAGCAGCGTAGCCCGAAGTGGGGAGGTTGGGAATGAGCAGTATTTT.

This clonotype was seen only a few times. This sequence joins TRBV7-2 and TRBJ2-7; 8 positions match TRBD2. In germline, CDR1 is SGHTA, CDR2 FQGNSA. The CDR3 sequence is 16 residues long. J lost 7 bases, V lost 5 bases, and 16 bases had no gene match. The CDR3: CASSPRLTGGPGEQYF. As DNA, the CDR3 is TGTGCCAGCAGCCCCCGTTTGACGGGAGGGCCTGGAGAGCAGTACTTC.

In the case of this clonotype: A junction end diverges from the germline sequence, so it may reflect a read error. The CDR3 DNA is TGTGCTAGCAGCCCGGGAGGGGGGGTGTCAGATGCGCAGTATTTT. Translation: CASSPGGGVSDAQYF. This sequence joins TRBV7-7 and TRBJ2-3, with 8 bases aligning to TRBD2. The CDR3 covers 15 residues. Per the germline V gene, CDR1 is SSHAT and CDR2 is FNYEAQ (reference sequence).

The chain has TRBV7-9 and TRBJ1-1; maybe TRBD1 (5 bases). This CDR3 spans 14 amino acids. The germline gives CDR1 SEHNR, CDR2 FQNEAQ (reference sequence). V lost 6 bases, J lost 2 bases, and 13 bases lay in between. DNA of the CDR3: TGTGCCAGCAGAGGGACTGCTGGAAACACTGAAGCTTTCTTT. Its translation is CASRGTAGNTEAFF.

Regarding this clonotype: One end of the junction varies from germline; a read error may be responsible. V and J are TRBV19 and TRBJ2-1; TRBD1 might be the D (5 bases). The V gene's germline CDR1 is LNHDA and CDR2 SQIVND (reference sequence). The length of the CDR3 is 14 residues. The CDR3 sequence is CASSIRGSYNEQFF. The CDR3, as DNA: TGTGCCAGTAGTATAAGGGGCTCCTACAATGAACAGTTCTTC.

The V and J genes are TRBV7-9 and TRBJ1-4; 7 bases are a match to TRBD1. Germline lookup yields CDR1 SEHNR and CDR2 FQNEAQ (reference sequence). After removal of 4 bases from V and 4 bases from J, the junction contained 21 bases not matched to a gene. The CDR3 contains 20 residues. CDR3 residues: CASSSPETSGQGELNEKLFF. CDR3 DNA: TGTGCCAGCAGCTCGCCGGAGACTAGCGGTCAGGGGGAGCTTAATGAAAAACTGTTTTTT.

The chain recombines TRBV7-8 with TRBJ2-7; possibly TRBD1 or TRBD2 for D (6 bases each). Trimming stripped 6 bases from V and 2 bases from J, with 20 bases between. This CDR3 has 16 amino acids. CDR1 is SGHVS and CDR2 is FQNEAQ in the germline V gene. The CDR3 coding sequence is TGTGCCAGCAGGGGGACATCGGGCGGGATAACCTACGAGCAGTACTTC. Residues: CASRGTSGGITYEQYF.

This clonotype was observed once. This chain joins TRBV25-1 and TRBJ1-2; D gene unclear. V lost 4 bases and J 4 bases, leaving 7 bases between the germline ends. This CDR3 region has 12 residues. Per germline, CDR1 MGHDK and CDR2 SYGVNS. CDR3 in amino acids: CASSGTAYGYTF. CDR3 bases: TGTGCCAGCAGTGGGACGGCCTATGGCTACACCTTC.

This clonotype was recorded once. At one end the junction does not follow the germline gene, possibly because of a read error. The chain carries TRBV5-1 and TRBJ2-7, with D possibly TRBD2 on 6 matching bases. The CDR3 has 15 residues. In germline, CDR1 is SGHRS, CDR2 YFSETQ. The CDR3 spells CASSSDPGLSYGQYF. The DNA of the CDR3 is TGCGCCAGCAGCTCTGACCCGGGACTCTCCTACGGGCAGTACTTC.

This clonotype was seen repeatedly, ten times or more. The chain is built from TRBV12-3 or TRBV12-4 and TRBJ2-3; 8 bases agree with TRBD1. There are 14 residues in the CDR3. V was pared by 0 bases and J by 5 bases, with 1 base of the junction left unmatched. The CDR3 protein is CASSLAQGVDTQYF. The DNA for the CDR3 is TGTGCCAGCAGTTTAGCACAGGGGGTAGATACGCAGTATTTT.

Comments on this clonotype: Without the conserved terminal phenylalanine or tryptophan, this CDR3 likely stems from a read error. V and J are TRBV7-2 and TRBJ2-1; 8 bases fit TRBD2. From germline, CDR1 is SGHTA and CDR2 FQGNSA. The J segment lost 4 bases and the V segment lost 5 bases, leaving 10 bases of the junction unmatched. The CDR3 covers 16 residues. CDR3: CASSKSASGWYNEQFL. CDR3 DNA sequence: TGTGCCAGCAGCAAATCGGCTAGCGGGTGGTACAATGAGCAGTTCCTC.

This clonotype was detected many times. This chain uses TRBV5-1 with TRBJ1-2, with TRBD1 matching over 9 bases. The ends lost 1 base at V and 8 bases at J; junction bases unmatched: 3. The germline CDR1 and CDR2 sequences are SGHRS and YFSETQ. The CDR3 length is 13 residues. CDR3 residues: CASSLNRGQGYTF. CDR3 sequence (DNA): TGCGCCAGCAGCTTGAACAGGGGGCAAGGCTACACCTTC.

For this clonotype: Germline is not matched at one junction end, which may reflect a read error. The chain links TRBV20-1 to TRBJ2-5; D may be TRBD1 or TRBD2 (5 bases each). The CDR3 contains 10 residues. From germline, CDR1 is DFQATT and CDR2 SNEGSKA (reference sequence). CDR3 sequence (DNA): TGCAGTGCTAGAGTCGAGTCTGGGGGCTTC. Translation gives CSARVESGGF.

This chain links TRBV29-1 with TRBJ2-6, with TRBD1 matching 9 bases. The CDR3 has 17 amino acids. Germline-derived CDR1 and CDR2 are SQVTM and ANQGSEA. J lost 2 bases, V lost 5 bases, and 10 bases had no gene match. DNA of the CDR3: TGCAGCGTTCCCGGGACAGGGAATTTGGCTGGGGCCAACGTCCTGACTTTC. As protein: CSVPGTGNLAGANVLTF.

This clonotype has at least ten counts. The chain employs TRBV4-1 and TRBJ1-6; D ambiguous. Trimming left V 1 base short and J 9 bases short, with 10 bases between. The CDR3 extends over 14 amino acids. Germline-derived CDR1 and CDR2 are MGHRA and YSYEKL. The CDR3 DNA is TGCGCCAGCAGCCAAGTTGCGGGCGGTTCACCCCTCCACTTT. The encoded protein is CASSQVAGGSPLHF.